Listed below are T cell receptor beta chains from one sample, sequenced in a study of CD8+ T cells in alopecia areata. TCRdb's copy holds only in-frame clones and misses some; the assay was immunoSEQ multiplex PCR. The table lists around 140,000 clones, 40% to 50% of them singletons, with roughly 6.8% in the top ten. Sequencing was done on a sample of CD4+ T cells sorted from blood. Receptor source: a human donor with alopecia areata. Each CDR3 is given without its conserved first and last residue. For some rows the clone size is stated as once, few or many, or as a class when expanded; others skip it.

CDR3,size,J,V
ASSPPGLAGVRQETQY,.,TRBJ2-5,TRBV7-9
SAWTGMNTEAF,few,TRBJ1-1,TRBV29-1
ASSPGETQY,.,TRBJ2-5,TRBV18
ASSLRDGYNEQF,.,TRBJ2-1,TRBV27
ASSEASNSYEQY,few,TRBJ2-7,TRBV6-1
ASSLVGTSNQPQH,.,TRBJ1-5,TRBV7-9
ASSYSLSSYEQY,few,TRBJ2-7,TRBV6-5
AWMRQGGSDTQY,.,TRBJ2-3,TRBV30
ASSLVFTGELF,.,TRBJ2-2,TRBV7-6
ASSLGWNTEAF,few,TRBJ1-1,TRBV6-5
ASSPGRVPNYEQY,.,TRBJ2-7,TRBV7-8
SAYRDNTGELF,few,TRBJ2-2,TRBV29-1
ASSHTPRDGYT,.,TRBJ1-2,TRBV2
ASSQDTGAAEKLF,.,TRBJ1-4,TRBV4-2
SADNEQF,.,TRBJ2-1,TRBV29-1
ASSLQNTEAF,few,TRBJ1-1,TRBV28
ASSDAISPSQKTQY,.,TRBJ2-5,TRBV6-4
ASSLLGGSYNEQF,.,TRBJ2-1,TRBV5-1
AGGSPGANVLT,few,TRBJ2-6,TRBV25-1
ASSPGLAPDTQY,few,TRBJ2-3,TRBV5-4
ASSRVTKNEQY,.,TRBJ2-7,TRBV28
ASSLESGNSNQPQH,.,TRBJ1-5,TRBV7-6
ASSPLGETQY,many,TRBJ2-5,TRBV7-9
SVGLAAPSYEQY,once,TRBJ2-7,TRBV29-1
ASRAGGPYEQY,once,TRBJ2-7,TRBV28
ASSLVGGPFYGYT,.,TRBJ1-2,TRBV5-4
ASSPMTPGNSLHGYT,.,TRBJ1-2,TRBV5-1
ASSTAEKSTDTQY,.,TRBJ2-3,TRBV28
SVEGGRVVETQY,.,TRBJ2-5,TRBV29-1
ASSLFRDNDRDGYT,.,TRBJ1-2,TRBV28
SGRRNTGELF,few,TRBJ2-2,TRBV29-1
ASSEGGMNTEAF,.,TRBJ1-1,TRBV2
AIGGSTDTQY,.,TRBJ2-3,TRBV10-3
SAGEYNEQF,once,TRBJ2-1,TRBV20-1
ASSEQYNEQF,few,TRBJ2-1,TRBV7-9
SVDRLGSGYT,.,TRBJ1-2,TRBV29-1
ASSEKLIAKNIQY,.,TRBJ2-4,TRBV2
ASSLSGFGTEAF,few,TRBJ1-1,TRBV4-1
SVGEGAYEQY,.,TRBJ2-7,TRBV29-1
ASTLGQGGNQPQH,few,TRBJ1-5,TRBV6-6
SVGRTSGISYEQY,few,TRBJ2-7,TRBV29-1
ASSFGGSGDQPQH,once,TRBJ1-5,TRBV28
ASRGRPGNSENTEAF,few,TRBJ1-1,TRBV7-9
AWSVETGVSYEQY,.,TRBJ2-7,TRBV30
ASSPKGQGKNEQF,.,TRBJ2-1,TRBV7-3
ASSQGFDSNQPQH,.,TRBJ1-5,TRBV4-2
SVVPWEGAYEQY,.,TRBJ2-7,TRBV29-1
ASSQVRAGTNTGELF,few,TRBJ2-2,TRBV4-1
ASSQEIGETQY,.,TRBJ2-5,TRBV14
ASSLRLAGGMAHEQF,.,TRBJ2-1,TRBV11-1
ASSPPTDRRDTDTQY,.,TRBJ2-3,TRBV18
ASSQGQGSSYEQY,.,TRBJ2-7,TRBV5-4
ASSEGTPAKLF,.,TRBJ1-4,TRBV27
ASSLTKGLAGVETQY,.,TRBJ2-5,TRBV7-3
AISEYLGNEQF,.,TRBJ2-1,TRBV10-3
AWSVRGTNYGYT,.,TRBJ1-2,TRBV30